The sequence of this TCR beta chain was determined in a study of blood T cell repertoires in COVID-19. Some clones are missing from TCRdb's copy, which holds only in-frame ones; the method was immunoSEQ multiplex PCR. The table has around 240,000 clones, approximately 84% seen once. The V and J ends lost 4 bases and 0 bases respectively, with 10 bases between them. The CDR3 extends over 14 amino acids. From germline, CDR1 is GTSNPN and CDR2 SVGIG (reference sequence). Material for sequencing was peripheral blood. The chain joins TRBV30 to TRBJ2-4; a weak D match, TRBD2 (5 bases). The receptor was derived from a woman aged 25 to 39 who had recovered from COVID-19. CDR3 in DNA: TGTGCCTGGACCCCAGGAGGAGCCAAAAACATTCAGTACTTC. Its translation: CAWTPGGAKNIQYF.